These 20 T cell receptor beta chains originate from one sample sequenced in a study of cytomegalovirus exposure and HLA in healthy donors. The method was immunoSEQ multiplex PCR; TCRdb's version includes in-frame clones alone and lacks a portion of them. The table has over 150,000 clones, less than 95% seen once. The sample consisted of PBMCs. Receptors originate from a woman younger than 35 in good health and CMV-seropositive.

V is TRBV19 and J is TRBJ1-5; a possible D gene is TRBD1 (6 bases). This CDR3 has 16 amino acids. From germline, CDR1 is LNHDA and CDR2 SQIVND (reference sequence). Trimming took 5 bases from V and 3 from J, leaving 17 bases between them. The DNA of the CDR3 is TGTGCCAGTAGTCCGCGGACAGTTTTAGACAATCAGCCCCAGCATTTT. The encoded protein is CASSPRTVLDNQPQHF.

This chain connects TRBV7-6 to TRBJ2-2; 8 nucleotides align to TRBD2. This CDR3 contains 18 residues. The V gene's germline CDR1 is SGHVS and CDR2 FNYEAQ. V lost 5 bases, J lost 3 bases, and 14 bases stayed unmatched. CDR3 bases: TGTGCCAGCAGCCAACTAGGGGCGGGGGGCGCGGACACCGGGGAGCTGTTTTTT. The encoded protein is CASSQLGAGGADTGELFF.

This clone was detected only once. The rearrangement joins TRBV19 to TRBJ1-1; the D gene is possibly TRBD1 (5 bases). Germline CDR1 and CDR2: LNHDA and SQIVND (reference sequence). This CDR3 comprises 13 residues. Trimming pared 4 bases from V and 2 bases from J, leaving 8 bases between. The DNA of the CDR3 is TGTGCCAGTAGTACAGGGATTAACACTGAAGCTTTCTTT. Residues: CASSTGINTEAFF.

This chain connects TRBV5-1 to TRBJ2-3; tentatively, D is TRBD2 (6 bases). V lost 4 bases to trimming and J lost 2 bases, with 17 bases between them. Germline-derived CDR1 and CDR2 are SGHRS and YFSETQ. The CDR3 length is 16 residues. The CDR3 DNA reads TGCGCCAGCAGCGCCCGGGACTTCTCCTCCACAGATACGCAGTATTTT. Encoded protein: CASSARDFSSTDTQYF.

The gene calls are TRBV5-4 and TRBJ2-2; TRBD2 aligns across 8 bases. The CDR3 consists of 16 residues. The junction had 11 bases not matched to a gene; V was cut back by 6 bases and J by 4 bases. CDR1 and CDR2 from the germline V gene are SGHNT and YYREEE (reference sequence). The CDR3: CASIIASGFPTGELFF. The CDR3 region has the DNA TGTGCCAGCATCATCGCTAGCGGGTTTCCCACCGGGGAGCTGTTTTTT.

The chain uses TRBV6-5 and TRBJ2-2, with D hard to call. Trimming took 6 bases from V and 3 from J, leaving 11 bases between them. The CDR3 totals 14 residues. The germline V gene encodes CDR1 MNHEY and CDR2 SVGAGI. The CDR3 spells CASRKRSDTGELFF. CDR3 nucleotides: TGTGCCAGCAGGAAACGGAGTGACACCGGGGAGCTGTTTTTT.

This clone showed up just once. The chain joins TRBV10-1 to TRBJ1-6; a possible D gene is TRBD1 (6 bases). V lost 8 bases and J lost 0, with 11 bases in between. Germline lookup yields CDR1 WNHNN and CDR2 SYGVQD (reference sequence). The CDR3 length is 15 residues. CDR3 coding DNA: TGCGCCAGCTCTGCGGACAGCTCCTATAATTCACCCCTCCACTTT. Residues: CASSADSSYNSPLHF.

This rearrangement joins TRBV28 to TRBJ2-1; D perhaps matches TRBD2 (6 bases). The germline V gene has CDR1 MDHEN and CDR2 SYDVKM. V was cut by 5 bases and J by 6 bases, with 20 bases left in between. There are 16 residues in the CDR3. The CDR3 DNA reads TGTGCCAGCAGTCTCACAGCGGGCAGATTGTTCAATGAGCAGTTCTTC. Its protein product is CASSLTAGRLFNEQFF.

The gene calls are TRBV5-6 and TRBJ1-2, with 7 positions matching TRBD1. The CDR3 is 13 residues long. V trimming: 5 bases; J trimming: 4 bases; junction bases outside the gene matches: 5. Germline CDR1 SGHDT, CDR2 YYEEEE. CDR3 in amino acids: CASRTGQSYGYTF. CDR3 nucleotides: TGTGCCAGCAGGACGGGACAGTCCTATGGCTACACCTTC.

Written as DNA, the CDR3 is TGTGCCAGCAGCTTATCCTCGGCGGGGAGCACAGATACGCAGTATTTT. It encodes CASSLSSAGSTDTQYF. The gene calls are TRBV7-8 and TRBJ2-3, with D maybe TRBD2 (6 bases). CDR1 is SGHVS, CDR2 FQNEAQ, per germline. This CDR3 spans 16 amino acids. Trimming shortened V by 2 bases and J by 0 bases, and 12 bases separated the two germline ends. Full variable domain (outside the CDR3, taken from reference TRBV7-8 and TRBJ2-3): GAGVSQSPRYKVAKRGQDVALRCDPISGHVSLFWYQQALGQGPEFLTYFQNEAQLDKSGLPSDRFFAERPEGSVSTLKIQRTQQEDSAVYLCASSLSSAGSTDTQYFGPGTRLTVL.

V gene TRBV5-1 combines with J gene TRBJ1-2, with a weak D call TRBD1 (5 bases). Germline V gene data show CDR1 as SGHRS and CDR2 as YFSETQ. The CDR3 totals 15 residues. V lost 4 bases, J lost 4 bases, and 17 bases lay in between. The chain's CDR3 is CASSLIQGGIYGYTF. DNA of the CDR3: TGCGCCAGCAGCCTGATTCAGGGAGGAATCTATGGCTACACCTTC.

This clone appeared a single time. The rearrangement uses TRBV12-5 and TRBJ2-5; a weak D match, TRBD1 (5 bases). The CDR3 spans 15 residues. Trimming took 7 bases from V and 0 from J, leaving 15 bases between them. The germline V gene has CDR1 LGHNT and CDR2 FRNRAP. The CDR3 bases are TGTGCTAGTGATCGTAAAACAGGTGACCAAGAGACCCAGTACTTC. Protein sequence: CASDRKTGDQETQYF.

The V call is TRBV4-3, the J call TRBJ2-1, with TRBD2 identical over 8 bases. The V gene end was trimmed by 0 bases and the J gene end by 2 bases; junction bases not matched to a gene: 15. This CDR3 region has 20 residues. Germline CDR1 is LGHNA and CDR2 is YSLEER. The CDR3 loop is CASSQDWQTHPGGPYNEQFF. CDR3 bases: TGCGCCAGCAGCCAAGATTGGCAAACCCATCCGGGAGGGCCCTACAATGAGCAGTTCTTC.

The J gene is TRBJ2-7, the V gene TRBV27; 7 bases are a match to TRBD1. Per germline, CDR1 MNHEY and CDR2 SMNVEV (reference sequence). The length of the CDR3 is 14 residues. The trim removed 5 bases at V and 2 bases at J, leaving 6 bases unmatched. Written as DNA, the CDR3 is TGTGCCAGCAGTCCCCGCCAGGGGGCCTACGAGCAGTACTTC. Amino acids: CASSPRQGAYEQYF.

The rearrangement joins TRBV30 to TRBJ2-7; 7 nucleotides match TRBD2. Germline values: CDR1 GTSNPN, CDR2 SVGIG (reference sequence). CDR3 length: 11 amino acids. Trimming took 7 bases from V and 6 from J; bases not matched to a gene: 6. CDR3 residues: CALGGVSEQYF. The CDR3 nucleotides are TGTGCCTTGGGGGGGGTCTCCGAGCAGTACTTC.

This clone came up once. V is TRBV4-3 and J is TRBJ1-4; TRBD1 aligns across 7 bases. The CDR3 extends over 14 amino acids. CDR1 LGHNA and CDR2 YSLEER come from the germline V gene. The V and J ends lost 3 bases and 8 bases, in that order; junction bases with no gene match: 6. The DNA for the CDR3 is TGCGCCAGCAGCCATAGACAGGGAAGCGAAAAACTGTTTTTT. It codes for CASSHRQGSEKLFF.

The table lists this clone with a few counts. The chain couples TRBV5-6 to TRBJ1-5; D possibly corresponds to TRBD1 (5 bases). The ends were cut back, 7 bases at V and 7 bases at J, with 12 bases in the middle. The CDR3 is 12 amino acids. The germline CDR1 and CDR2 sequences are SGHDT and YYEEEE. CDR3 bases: TGTGCCAGCTCCCTGGGGCGCCAGCCCCAGCATTTT. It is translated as CASSLGRQPQHF.

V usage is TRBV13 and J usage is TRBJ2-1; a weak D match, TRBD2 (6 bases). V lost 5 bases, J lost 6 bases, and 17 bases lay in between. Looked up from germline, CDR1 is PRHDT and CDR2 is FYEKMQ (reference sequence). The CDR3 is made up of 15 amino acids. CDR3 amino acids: CASSRLDMGGNEQFF. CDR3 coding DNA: TGTGCCAGCAGCCGCCTAGACATGGGGGGCAATGAGCAGTTCTTC.

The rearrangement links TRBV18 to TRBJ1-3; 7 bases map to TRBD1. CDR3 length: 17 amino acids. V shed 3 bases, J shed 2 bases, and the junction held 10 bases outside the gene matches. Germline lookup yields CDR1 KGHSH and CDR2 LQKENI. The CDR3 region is CASSPLQTGSAGNTIYF. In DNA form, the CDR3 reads TGTGCCAGCTCACCCTTACAGACAGGGAGTGCTGGAAACACCATATATTTT.

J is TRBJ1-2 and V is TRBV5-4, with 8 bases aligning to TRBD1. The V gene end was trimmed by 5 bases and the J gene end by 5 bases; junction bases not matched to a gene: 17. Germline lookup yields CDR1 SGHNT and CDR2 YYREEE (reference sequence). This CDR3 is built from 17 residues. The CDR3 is CASSPVPVVTGGYGYTF. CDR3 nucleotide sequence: TGTGCCAGCAGTCCAGTCCCGGTTGTAACAGGGGGGTATGGCTACACCTTC.